The 24 T cell receptor beta chains given below trace back to one sample, sequenced in a study of OX40 agonist ivuxolimab in advanced cancers. Using immunoSEQ multiplex PCR, the repertoire was profiled, and TCRdb retains in-frame clones only, with some absent. The sample includes about 86,000 clones, around nine tenths seen only once; the top ten take approximately 1.5%. This material consisted of CD4+ or CD8+ T cells sorted from blood, taken in a trial of the OX40 agonist ivuxolimab. All receptors derive from an adult with an advanced solid tumor such as melanoma, head and neck, liver or kidney cancer.

This chain connects TRBV10-3 to TRBJ2-6; D possibly uses TRBD1 or TRBD2 (6 bases each). Looked up from germline, CDR1 is ENHRY and CDR2 is SYGVKD. The CDR3 spans 18 residues. The V end was cut by 4 bases, the J end by 1 base, with 17 bases between. The CDR3 nucleotides read TGTGCCATCAGTGTTGGGGGGCCTAAAGCTTCTGGGGCCAACGTCCTGACTTTC. Translation gives CAISVGGPKASGANVLTF.

This clone appeared a single time. The chain joins TRBV10-3 to TRBJ1-5; D is undetermined. CDR3 size: 14 residues. Trimming removed 2 bases from V and 6 bases from J, with 11 bases in between. Germline V gene sequence: CDR1 ENHRY, CDR2 SYGVKD. CDR3 sequence reads: CAISETSIGQPQHF. CDR3 nucleotide sequence: TGTGCCATCAGTGAGACGTCTATCGGTCAGCCCCAGCATTTT.

V gene TRBV10-3 combines with J gene TRBJ1-1; TRBD1 matches at 7 bases. This CDR3 has 13 residues. Germline V CDR1 and CDR2: ENHRY, SYGVKD. V gave up 6 bases and J gave up 3 bases; unmatched junction bases: 4. CDR3 region: CAISPDRDTEAFF. The CDR3 region has the DNA TGTGCCATCAGCCCCGACAGGGACACTGAAGCTTTCTTT.

V usage is TRBV5-1 and J usage is TRBJ2-5; TRBD1 agrees at 7 bases. Germline V lookup: CDR1 SGHRS, CDR2 YFSETQ. V trimming: 4 bases; J trimming: 1 base; junction bases outside the gene matches: 7. The CDR3 spans 15 residues. The CDR3 is CASSRDSDGQETQYF. DNA of the CDR3: TGCGCCAGCAGCCGGGACAGTGACGGCCAAGAGACCCAGTACTTC.

V and J are TRBV7-5 and TRBJ1-4; the table's TRBD1 call for D was not verified on the DNA. TRBV7-5 is listed as a pseudogene. The CDR3 has 16 residues. This chain's CDR3 is CARSGRGQLFNEKLFF. CDR3 in DNA: TGTGCCAGAAGCGGAAGGGGACAACTCTTTAATGAAAAACTGTTTTTT.

This clone was observed once. The chain carries TRBV5-4 and TRBJ2-7; 10 bases line up with TRBD1. The CDR3 has 15 residues. J lost 4 bases, V lost 1 base, and 5 bases had no gene match. In germline, CDR1 is SGHNT, CDR2 YYREEE (reference sequence). The CDR3 loop reads CASSLQTGGVYEQYF. CDR3 nucleotide sequence: TGTGCCAGCAGCTTGCAGACAGGGGGCGTTTACGAGCAGTACTTC.

This rearrangement joins TRBV5-1 to TRBJ2-7, with 7 bases lining up with TRBD1. This CDR3 contains 14 residues. V lost 4 bases, J lost 3 bases, and 7 bases stayed unmatched. Germline V CDR1 and CDR2: SGHRS, YFSETQ. The CDR3 nucleotides are TGCGCCAGCAGCGTAGGGACAGCAGACTACGAGCAGTACTTC. It encodes CASSVGTADYEQYF.

The chain links TRBV6-4 to TRBJ2-1, with D unclear. Germline CDR1 is MRHNA and CDR2 is SNTAGT. This CDR3 is built from 16 residues. Trimming took 3 bases from V and 0 from J, leaving 12 bases between them. CDR3: CASSEFRRSSYNEQFF. The CDR3 bases are TGTGCCAGCAGTGAGTTTAGGCGAAGCTCCTACAATGAGCAGTTCTTC.

By share, this clone counts as medium-sized. The chain carries TRBV5-1 and TRBJ1-2; D unresolved. V was clipped by 0 bases and J by 4 bases, with 10 bases between them. Germline V gene sequence: CDR1 SGHRS, CDR2 YFSETQ. The CDR3 has 14 amino acids. CDR3 residues: CASSLEVTGYGYTF. CDR3 bases: TGCGCCAGCAGCTTGGAGGTGACCGGCTATGGCTACACCTTC.

The rearrangement joins TRBV18 to TRBJ1-1; 7 nucleotides match TRBD1. J lost 1 base, V lost 3 bases, and 2 bases had no gene match. CDR1 and CDR2 (germline): KGHSH, LQKENI. CDR3 length: 14 residues. The CDR3 region is CASSPGTENTEAFF. In DNA form, the CDR3 reads TGTGCCAGCTCACCTGGGACAGAGAACACTGAAGCTTTCTTT.

J is TRBJ2-7 and V is TRBV6-1, with a weak D call TRBD2 (6 bases). Germline values: CDR1 MNHNS, CDR2 SASEGT. The CDR3 contains 13 residues. V gave up 10 bases and J gave up 3 bases, with 16 bases separating them. CDR3 DNA sequence: TGTGCCACGCGCAACGGGGGAGACTACGAGCAGTACTTC. Its protein product is CATRNGGDYEQYF.

The count of this clone is one. The gene calls are TRBV10-3 and TRBJ2-7; tentatively, D is TRBD1 (5 bases). Germline CDR1 and CDR2: ENHRY and SYGVKD. The V end was cut by 0 bases, the J end by 5 bases, with 11 bases between. The CDR3 totals 14 residues. The CDR3: CAISESKGVNEQYF. The CDR3 nucleotides read TGTGCCATCAGTGAGTCGAAAGGGGTTAACGAGCAGTACTTC.

In this sample, this clone turned up a few times. The rearrangement links TRBV7-8 to TRBJ1-2, with D unresolved. The CDR3 is 13 amino acids. Germline CDR1 is SGHVS and CDR2 is FQNEAQ. The V end lost 0 bases, the J end lost 8 bases, and 10 bases lay between the germline ends. CDR3: CASSLAGPWGYTF. In DNA form, the CDR3 reads TGTGCCAGCAGCTTAGCAGGACCGTGGGGCTACACCTTC.

This clone was recorded only once. The gene calls are TRBV2 and TRBJ2-1, with 10 bases matching TRBD2. There are 18 residues in the CDR3. Germline CDR1 reads SNHLY; CDR2 reads FYNNEI. After removal of 5 bases from V and 0 bases from J, the junction contained 10 bases not matched to a gene. The DNA of the CDR3 is TGTGCCAGCAGTTCGCCGAGCGGGGGGGGCCGCTCCTACAATGAGCAGTTCTTC. Amino acids: CASSSPSGGGRSYNEQFF.

Written as DNA, the CDR3 is TGCGCCAGCAGCTTGGATCCCGCGCCAGAGACCCAGTACTTC. It is translated as CASSLDPAPETQYF. The genes are TRBV5-1 and TRBJ2-5; D remains ambiguous. The V and J ends lost 0 bases and 4 bases respectively, with 10 bases between them. Germline V CDR1 and CDR2: SGHRS, YFSETQ. The CDR3 has 14 amino acids.

This clone has just one count. This rearrangement joins TRBV5-1 to TRBJ2-4; D unclear. Trimming removed 3 bases from V and 1 base from J, with 8 bases in between. The germline V gene encodes CDR1 SGHRS and CDR2 YFSETQ. The CDR3 contains 14 residues. CDR3 region: CASSWTGAKNIQYF. In DNA form, the CDR3 reads TGCGCCAGCAGCTGGACGGGTGCCAAAAACATTCAGTACTTC. The full variable domain, its missing parts supplied by reference TRBV5-1 and TRBJ2-4, is KAGVTQTPRYLIKTRGQQVTLSCSPISGHRSVSWYQQTPGQGLQFLFEYFSETQRNKGNFPGRFSGRQFSNSRSEMNVSTLELGDSALYLCASSWTGAKNIQYFGAGTRLSVL.

The chain has TRBV5-4 and TRBJ2-5; 14 bases fit TRBD2. This CDR3 contains 16 residues. The V segment lost 4 bases and the J segment 2 bases; nucleotides outside the gene matches: 4. Germline-derived CDR1 and CDR2 are SGHNT and YYREEE (reference sequence). The CDR3, as DNA: TGTGCCAGCAGCAGGGGGACTAGCGGGGGACAAGAGACCCAGTACTTC. This translates into CASSRGTSGGQETQYF.

This clone was picked up a small number of times. The V gene is TRBV30, the J gene TRBJ1-4; 9 nucleotides align to TRBD1. CDR1 and CDR2 from the germline V gene are GTSNPN and SVGIG (reference sequence). CDR3 size: 14 residues. The junction had 8 bases not matched to a gene; V was cut back by 5 bases and J by 7 bases. In nucleotides, the CDR3 is TGTGCCTGGGACCCGGGACAGGGAAGTGAAAAACTGTTTTTT. Its protein product is CAWDPGQGSEKLFF. The full variable domain, in which reference TRBV30 and TRBJ1-4 provide the parts outside the CDR3, is SQTIHQWPATLVQPVGSPLSLECTVEGTSNPNLYWYRQAAGRGLQLLFYSVGIGQISSEVPQNLSASRPQDRQFILSSKKLLLSDSGFYLCAWDPGQGSEKLFFGSGTQLSVL.

V usage is TRBV30 and J usage is TRBJ2-5, with D possibly being TRBD2 (5 bases). Germline CDR1 reads GTSNPN; CDR2 reads SVGIG (reference sequence). Trimming removed 1 base at V and 5 bases at J, with 8 bases between. The CDR3 spans 12 residues. This CDR3 reads CAWSGQRETQYF. The CDR3 DNA is TGTGCCTGGAGTGGGCAGCGGGAGACCCAGTACTTC.

The gene calls are TRBV27 and TRBJ2-3; TRBD2 is a possible D gene (6 bases). The length of the CDR3 is 16 residues. The germline V and J ends were trimmed by 8 bases and 4 bases, with 22 bases remaining between them. Per the germline V gene, CDR1 is MNHEY and CDR2 is SMNVEV (reference sequence). The DNA for the CDR3 is TGTGCCAGCGCCTCTTGGAGGGGCTCAGGGTCAGATACGCAGTATTTT. This sequence encodes CASASWRGSGSDTQYF.

The chain has TRBV6-5 and TRBJ2-7; 8 bases are shared with TRBD1. The germline CDR1 and CDR2 sequences are MNHEY and SVGAGI. With 4 bases clipped from V and 5 bases from J, the junction kept 7 bases outside the gene matches. CDR3 length: 14 amino acids. The CDR3 DNA follows: TGTGCCAGCAGTTCCACAGGGGGAACGAACGAGCAGTACTTC. Translation gives CASSSTGGTNEQYF.

The rearrangement joins TRBV7-6 to TRBJ2-3; possibly TRBD2 for D (7 bases). CDR1 and CDR2 from the germline V gene are SGHVS and FNYEAQ. The CDR3 runs 19 residues. V lost 5 bases to trimming and J lost 0 bases, with 24 bases between them. CDR3 DNA sequence: TGTGCCAGCAGCAACATGGGGGCTGGGGGGGGCCCTAGCACAGATACGCAGTATTTT. Protein sequence: CASSNMGAGGGPSTDTQYF.

The V call is TRBV9, the J call TRBJ2-7; D perhaps matches TRBD1 (6 bases). Germline CDR1 reads SGDLS; CDR2 reads YYNGEE. CDR3 length equals 14 residues. V was pared by 4 bases and J by 2 bases, with 13 bases between. The CDR3, as DNA: TGTGCCAGCAGCACTTCTTGGGGGCCCTACGAGCAGTACTTC. Its translation: CASSTSWGPYEQYF.

This chain uses TRBV6-6 with TRBJ2-5, with TRBD2 as a possible D gene (5 bases). The CDR3 runs 13 residues. The germline V gene has CDR1 MNHNY and CDR2 SVGAGI (reference sequence). V was pared by 6 bases and J by 3 bases, with 11 bases between. The DNA for the CDR3 is TGTGCCAGCAGCCGGGGAGAGGAAGAGACCCAGTACTTC. Translated: CASSRGEEETQYF.